The 15 T cell receptor beta chains presented below share a single source sample, sequenced in a study of T cell responses to AZD1222 COVID-19 vaccine. Repertoires were generated with immunoSEQ multiplex PCR, while TCRdb's copy carries only in-frame clones and drops some. Of 100,000 or so clones listed, 70% to 90% were seen once; the top ten hold 16%. The specimen was peripheral blood, collected on day 0 of AZD1222 vaccination. These receptors all come from an adult in good health.

By share, this clone counts as medium-sized. This chain connects TRBV29-1 to TRBJ1-1; D ambiguous. Germline CDR1 and CDR2: SQVTM and ANQGSEA. CDR3 length equals 16 residues. V shed 0 bases and J shed 3 bases, with 17 bases lying between them. The CDR3: CSVEDLRGNKYTEAFF. The CDR3 bases are TGCAGCGTTGAAGATCTTCGCGGGAACAAGTACACTGAAGCTTTCTTT. Variable domain in full (rest from reference TRBV29-1 and TRBJ1-1): SAVISQKPSRDICQRGTSLTIQCQVDSQVTMMFWYRQQPGQSLTLIATANQGSEATYESGFVIDKFPISRPNLTFSTLTVSNMSPEDSSIYLCSVEDLRGNKYTEAFFGQGTRLTVV.

The CDR3 coding sequence is TGTGCCAGCAGTGCTCGTCGTGGGGTCGCGGACGGCACAGATACGCAGTATTTT. It codes for CASSARRGVADGTDTQYF. The chain uses TRBV27 and TRBJ2-3, with no clear D. This CDR3 has 18 residues. V dropped 5 bases and J dropped 1 base, with 22 bases sitting between them. Germline values: CDR1 MNHEY, CDR2 SMNVEV (reference sequence).

The V gene is TRBV7-2, the J gene TRBJ2-7; TRBD2 matches 10 bases. From germline, CDR1 is SGHTA and CDR2 FQGNSA. The V and J ends lost 5 bases and 0 bases, in that order; junction bases with no gene match: 1. The CDR3 is 14 amino acids. For the CDR3, the DNA is TGTGCCAGCAGCAGGACTAGCGGCTCCTACGAGCAGTACTTC. Protein sequence: CASSRTSGSYEQYF.

This clone has only a few counts. The chain links TRBV27 to TRBJ1-2; D is undetermined. The V gene lost 4 bases and the J gene lost 3 bases, with 9 bases spanning the gap. CDR1 MNHEY and CDR2 SMNVEV come from the germline V gene (reference sequence). The length of the CDR3 is 13 residues. CDR3 amino acids: CASSSVKDYGYTF. The DNA of the CDR3 is TGTGCCAGCAGTTCCGTCAAGGACTATGGCTACACCTTC.

The chain joins TRBV19 to TRBJ1-6; D perhaps matches TRBD1 (6 bases). Trimming removed 3 bases from V and 9 bases from J, with 12 bases in between. Germline CDR1 and CDR2: LNHDA and SQIVND (reference sequence). The CDR3 covers 14 residues. The CDR3 DNA follows: TGTGCCAGTAGTATGGCCAGGGGAGGTTCACCCCTCCACTTT. Translating it yields CASSMARGGSPLHF.

V usage is TRBV9 and J usage is TRBJ2-5, with a weak D call TRBD1 (6 bases). With 4 bases removed from V and 4 bases from J, the gap between germline ends came to 11 bases. CDR3 size: 13 residues. The germline V gene has CDR1 SGDLS and CDR2 YYNGEE. The CDR3 coding sequence is TGTGCCAGCAGCCCCACAGGGACAGAGACCCAGTACTTC. Translation: CASSPTGTETQYF.

V usage is TRBV6-1 and J usage is TRBJ1-2; D is ambiguous. There are 12 residues in the CDR3. V was trimmed by 1 base and J by 6 bases, leaving 6 bases between them. Germline CDR1 reads MNHNS; CDR2 reads SASEGT. The CDR3 DNA reads as TGTGCCAGCAGTGAAGGGGATCATGGCTACACCTTC. It yields the protein CASSEGDHGYTF.

The V gene is TRBV6-1, the J gene TRBJ2-2, with 7 bases identical to TRBD1. The CDR3 runs 16 residues. The germline CDR1 and CDR2 sequences are MNHNS and SASEGT. The ends lost 0 bases at V and 6 bases at J; junction bases unmatched: 7. CDR3 protein: CASSEAQGEIAGELFF. CDR3 bases: TGTGCCAGCAGTGAAGCCCAGGGGGAAATCGCCGGGGAGCTGTTTTTT.

This clone appeared a few times. The rearrangement joins TRBV18 to TRBJ2-7; D is unresolved. The germline V gene encodes CDR1 KGHSH and CDR2 LQKENI. V lost 2 bases and J 3 bases, leaving 2 bases between the germline ends. CDR3 size: 11 residues. CDR3 protein: CASSPYYEQYF. The CDR3 DNA reads TGTGCCAGCTCACCATACTACGAGCAGTACTTC. Using reference TRBV18 and TRBJ2-7 for the parts outside the CDR3, the full variable domain is NAGVMQNPRHLVRRRGQEARLRCSPMKGHSHVYWYRQLPEEGLKFMVYLQKENIIDESGMPKERFSAEFPKEGPSILRIQQVVRGDSAAYFCASSPYYEQYFGPGTRLTVT.

The rearrangement joins TRBV5-4 to TRBJ2-2; maybe TRBD1 (5 bases). CDR3 length equals 14 residues. The V end lost 9 bases, the J end lost 4 bases, and 16 bases lay between the germline ends. Per the germline V gene, CDR1 is SGHNT and CDR2 is YYREEE (reference sequence). The CDR3, as DNA: TGTGCCACCAGAATACAACAGGCCACCGGGGAGCTGTTTTTT. Its translation: CATRIQQATGELFF. The full variable domain, rest sourced from reference TRBV5-4 and TRBJ2-2, is ETGVTQSPTHLIKTRGQQVTLRCSSQSGHNTVSWYQQALGQGPQFIFQYYREEENGRGNFPPRFSGLQFPNYSSELNVNALELDDSALYLCATRIQQATGELFFGEGSRLTVL.

This rearrangement joins TRBV14 to TRBJ2-3; D call uncertain. CDR1 is SGHDN, CDR2 FVKESK, per germline. This CDR3 is built from 15 residues. The germline V and J ends were trimmed by 4 bases and 0 bases, with 11 bases remaining between them. The CDR3 region is CASSPTPDSTDTQYF. In DNA form, the CDR3 reads TGTGCCAGCAGCCCCACCCCGGACAGCACAGATACGCAGTATTTT.

CDR3 amino acids: CASKLQSSYNSPLHF. The CDR3 nucleotides are TGTGCCAGCAAGTTACAGAGCTCCTATAATTCACCCCTCCACTTT. The rearrangement joins TRBV2 to TRBJ1-6; D not resolved. This CDR3 comprises 15 residues. Trimming cost V 7 bases and J 0 bases, with 10 bases left between them. Germline CDR1 is SNHLY and CDR2 is FYNNEI.

The chain has TRBV19 and TRBJ1-1, with TRBD1 matching over 12 bases. CDR3 length equals 16 residues. With 4 bases clipped from V and 4 bases from J, the junction kept 7 bases outside the gene matches. Germline lookup yields CDR1 LNHDA and CDR2 SQIVND (reference sequence). The CDR3 bases are TGTGCCAGTAGTAGACCGGGACAGGGGGCAGGCACTGAAGCTTTCTTT. Translation gives CASSRPGQGAGTEAFF.

The chain joins TRBV19 to TRBJ1-2; 7 bases align to TRBD1. The junction had 9 bases not matched to a gene; V was cut back by 3 bases and J by 8 bases. In germline, CDR1 is LNHDA, CDR2 SQIVND (reference sequence). The CDR3 extends over 14 amino acids. The CDR3 sequence: CASSMALGQTGYTF. In DNA form, the CDR3 reads TGTGCCAGTAGTATGGCACTGGGACAGACGGGCTACACCTTC. Full variable domain (outside the CDR3, taken from reference TRBV19 and TRBJ1-2): DGGITQSPKYLFRKEGQNVTLSCEQNLNHDAMYWYRQDPGQGLRLIYYSQIVNDFQKGDIAEGYSVSREKKESFPLTVTSAQKNPTAFYLCASSMALGQTGYTFGSGTRLTVV.

The V call is TRBV18, the J call TRBJ2-7, with D hard to call. The CDR3 is 14 residues long. V was trimmed by 3 bases and J by 7 bases, leaving 16 bases between them. Germline-derived CDR1 and CDR2 are KGHSH and LQKENI. In DNA, the CDR3 is TGTGCCAGCTCACCTCCCGGGTCTTTTGAGGAGCAGTACTTC. The encoded protein is CASSPPGSFEEQYF.